This T cell receptor (beta chain) is drawn from a study of blood T cell repertoires in COVID-19. Study-wide background: Material from acute and convalescent COVID-19 was sourced from the United States, Italy and Spain. In each case, the material was cDNA or gDNA derived from T cells, B-cell-depleted T cells, or PBMCs.

The V segment lost 6 bases and the J segment 0 bases; nucleotides outside the gene matches: 4. The length of the CDR3 is 14 residues. Germline V gene data show CDR1 as LNHDA and CDR2 as SQIVND (reference sequence). In the authors' methods: Nucleated cell counts were estimated from reference gene primer amplification. The repertoire was sequenced with immunoSEQ multiplex PCR; TCRdb's copy has only in-frame clones and lacks some. D and trimming were read from the DNA, whereas the V and J calls and clone size are those reported in that table. The repertoire holds 90,000 to 100,000 clones, with about 80% as singletons. The table lists this clone with a count of one.

Sequenced material: peripheral blood. This chain uses TRBV19 with TRBJ1-1, with 7 positions matching TRBD1. This receptor was taken from a man aged 60 to 69 with acute or convalescent COVID-19. The CDR3, as DNA: TGTGCCAGTAGAGAGGACAGGATGAACACTGAAGCTTTCTTT. As protein: CASREDRMNTEAFF.